This T cell receptor (beta chain) was sequenced in a study of blood T cell repertoires in COVID-19. Study information: Some COVID-19 samples were acute and others convalescent; all came from the United States, Italy and Spain. The analysed material was cDNA or gDNA that came from T cells, B-cell-depleted T cells, or PBMCs.

Germline V gives CDR1 LNHDA, CDR2 SQIVND (reference sequence). With 6 bases removed from V and 7 bases from J, the gap between germline ends came to 21 bases. The CDR3 spans 15 residues. Original methodology: Researchers report that nucleated cell counts were estimated from reference gene primer amplification. Sequencing was performed with immunoSEQ multiplex PCR; in TCRdb, only in-frame clones are kept and a portion is missing. That table furnishes V, J and clone size, whereas the DNA furnished D and trimming. The repertoire holds more than 200,000 clones, with around 88% as singletons. Sequenced sample: peripheral blood. The source is a man younger than 45 with active or convalescent COVID-19. The chain is built from TRBV19 and TRBJ1-2, with D possibly TRBD1 on 6 matching bases. The CDR3 bases are TGTGCCAGTAGCGCTCGCGGTGGGACAAGGGTTGGCTACACCTTC. This encodes CASSARGGTRVGYTF.